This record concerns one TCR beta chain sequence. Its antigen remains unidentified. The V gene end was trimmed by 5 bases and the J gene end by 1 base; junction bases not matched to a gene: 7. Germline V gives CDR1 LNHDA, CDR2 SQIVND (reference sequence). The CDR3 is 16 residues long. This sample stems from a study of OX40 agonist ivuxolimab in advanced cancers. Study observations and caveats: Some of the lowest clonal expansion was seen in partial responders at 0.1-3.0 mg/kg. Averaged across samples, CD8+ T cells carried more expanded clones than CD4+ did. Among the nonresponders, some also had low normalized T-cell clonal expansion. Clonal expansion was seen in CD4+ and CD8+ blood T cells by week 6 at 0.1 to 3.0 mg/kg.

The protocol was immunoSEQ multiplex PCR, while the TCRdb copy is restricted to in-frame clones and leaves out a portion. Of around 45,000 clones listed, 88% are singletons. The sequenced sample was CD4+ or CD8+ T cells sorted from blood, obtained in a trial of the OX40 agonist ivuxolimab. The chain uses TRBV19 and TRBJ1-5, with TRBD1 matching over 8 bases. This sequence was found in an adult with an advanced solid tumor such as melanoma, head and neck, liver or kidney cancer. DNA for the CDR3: TGTGCCAGTAGTCCACCCCAGGGGGCGAGCAATCAGCCCCAGCATTTT. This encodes CASSPPQGASNQPQHF.